The 7 T cell receptor beta chains listed next were all sequenced from one sample in a study of cytomegalovirus exposure and HLA in healthy donors. PCR amplification relied on 60 Vbeta primers (plus 13 Jbeta primers). Libraries were prepared by immunoSEQ multiplex PCR; TCRdb keeps only in-frame clonotypes and omits some of them. The repertoire holds tens of thousands of clones, with around 78% as singletons. The specimen was PBMCs. The receptor source for this set is a female donor in good health and CMV-seronegative.

V usage is TRBV12-5 and J usage is TRBJ1-1; D not resolved. The V gene's germline CDR1 is LGHNT and CDR2 FRNRAP. V was trimmed by 3 bases and J by 7 bases, leaving 9 bases between them. The CDR3 has 12 amino acids. The CDR3 is CASGFGTFEAFF. The CDR3 nucleotides read TGTGCTAGTGGTTTTGGTACATTTGAAGCTTTCTTT.

The chain employs TRBV19 and TRBJ2-1, with 9 nucleotides matching TRBD2. The ends lost 8 bases at V and 5 bases at J; junction bases unmatched: 7. There are 14 residues in the CDR3. CDR1 and CDR2 from the germline V gene are LNHDA and SQIVND (reference sequence). DNA for the CDR3: TGTGCCAGTCATCAGCGGGGGGCCCACAATGAGCAGTTCTTC. Translating gives CASHQRGAHNEQFF. The entire variable domain, with the rest obtained from reference TRBV19 and TRBJ2-1, is as follows: DGGITQSPKYLFRKEGQNVTLSCEQNLNHDAMYWYRQDPGQGLRLIYYSQIVNDFQKGDIAEGYSVSREKKESFPLTVTSAQKNPTAFYLCASHQRGAHNEQFFGPGTRLTVL.

CDR3 nucleotide sequence: TGTGCCAGCAGCTTATCCAGAAATGAGCAGTTCTTC. It translates to CASSLSRNEQFF. This chain connects TRBV7-9 to TRBJ2-1, with no clear D. Deletions cut 2 bases from V and 7 bases from J, with 6 bases between. The CDR3 extends over 12 amino acids. Germline V gene sequence: CDR1 SEHNR, CDR2 FQNEAQ (reference sequence).

The rearrangement joins TRBV18 to TRBJ1-2, with 8 nucleotides matching TRBD1. The CDR3 has 14 residues. Germline lookup yields CDR1 KGHSH and CDR2 LQKENI. With V trimmed by 3 bases and J by 3 bases, 3 bases remained unmatched. The CDR3 DNA reads TGTGCCAGCTCACCTTCGACAGGGGACTATGGCTACACCTTC. This sequence encodes CASSPSTGDYGYTF. The full variable domain, its missing parts supplied by reference TRBV18 and TRBJ1-2, is NAGVMQNPRHLVRRRGQEARLRCSPMKGHSHVYWYRQLPEEGLKFMVYLQKENIIDESGMPKERFSAEFPKEGPSILRIQQVVRGDSAAYFCASSPSTGDYGYTFGSGTRLTVV.

The chain combines TRBV7-9 with TRBJ2-3, with 7 bases that match TRBD1. V lost 0 bases, J lost 2 bases, and 11 bases stayed unmatched. This CDR3 spans 18 amino acids. Germline CDR1 is SEHNR and CDR2 is FQNEAQ (reference sequence). CDR3 in DNA: TGTGCCAGCAGCTTAGCTGGTACGGCCAGGGGGATCACAGATACGCAGTATTTT. Protein product: CASSLAGTARGITDTQYF.

The gene calls are TRBV7-9 and TRBJ1-5; 7 bases line up with TRBD1. The junction had 4 bases not matched to a gene; V was cut back by 5 bases and J by 3 bases. The CDR3 extends over 14 amino acids. The germline gives CDR1 SEHNR, CDR2 FQNEAQ (reference sequence). The chain's CDR3 is CASSADRANQPQHF. In DNA, the CDR3 is TGTGCCAGCAGCGCCGACAGGGCCAATCAGCCCCAGCATTTT.

The CDR3 spells CASSERDSSLGYTF. The CDR3 DNA reads as TGTGCCAGCAGTGAAAGAGACAGCTCTCTTGGCTACACCTTC. The gene calls are TRBV6-1 and TRBJ1-2; D is possibly TRBD1 (5 bases). The CDR3 consists of 14 residues. Trimming removed 2 bases from V and 7 bases from J, with 14 bases in between. Germline V gene sequence: CDR1 MNHNS, CDR2 SASEGT.